The 22 T cell receptor beta chains listed next were all sequenced from one sample in a study of OX40 agonist ivuxolimab in advanced cancers. TCRdb keeps only in-frame clones here, not all; method: immunoSEQ multiplex PCR. This sample yields over 80,000 clones, of which roughly nine tenths are seen a single time; 0.82% belongs to the top ten. This specimen was CD4+ or CD8+ T cells sorted from blood, taken in a trial of the OX40 agonist ivuxolimab. The receptors come from an adult with an advanced solid tumor such as melanoma, head and neck, liver or kidney cancer.

V usage is TRBV30 and J usage is TRBJ2-7; 9 nucleotides match TRBD2. Unmatched junction bases numbered 12, after V lost 6 bases and J lost 6 bases. CDR3 length equals 14 residues. Germline values: CDR1 GTSNPN, CDR2 SVGIG (reference sequence). This CDR3 reads CACQEGLAFGEQYF. The CDR3 DNA reads TGTGCCTGTCAAGAGGGACTAGCCTTTGGCGAGCAGTACTTC.

Only one count was recorded for this clone. The chain is built from TRBV5-6 and TRBJ1-1, with D hard to call. Trimming cost V 0 bases and J 4 bases, with 7 bases left between them. The V gene's germline CDR1 is SGHDT and CDR2 YYEEEE. The CDR3 totals 13 residues. In DNA, the CDR3 is TGTGCCAGCAGCTTGGGGGCGGCCACTGAAGCTTTCTTT. Translation: CASSLGAATEAFF.

The V and J genes are TRBV6-1 and TRBJ1-1, with 9 bases aligning to TRBD1. The CDR3 spans 14 residues. Germline assignment: CDR1 MNHNS and CDR2 SASEGT. The trim removed 6 bases at V and 1 base at J, leaving 3 bases unmatched. The CDR3, as DNA: TGTGCCAGCAGGGGGGACAGGGAGAACACTGAAGCTTTCTTT. This codes for CASRGDRENTEAFF.

The gene calls are TRBV20-1 and TRBJ2-1; D not certain. Germline values: CDR1 DFQATT, CDR2 SNEGSKA (reference sequence). Trimming removed 4 bases from V and 5 bases from J, with 6 bases in between. The length of the CDR3 is 11 residues. CDR3 region: CSAKSHNEQFF. The CDR3, as DNA: TGCAGTGCTAAGAGCCACAATGAGCAGTTCTTC.

This rearrangement joins TRBV19 to TRBJ2-5; the D gene is possibly TRBD1 (5 bases). The CDR3 runs to 12 residues. Germline assignment: CDR1 LNHDA and CDR2 SQIVND (reference sequence). V was shortened by 6 bases and J by 5 bases, with 10 bases between the two germline ends. This CDR3 reads CASSQPGETQYF. DNA for the CDR3: TGTGCCAGTAGCCAACCAGGGGAGACCCAGTACTTC.

This chain uses TRBV6-6 with TRBJ2-7; D is tentatively TRBD1 or TRBD2 (5 bases each). Germline lookup yields CDR1 MNHNY and CDR2 SVGAGI (reference sequence). V dropped 2 bases and J dropped 3 bases, with 14 bases sitting between them. This CDR3 region has 15 residues. CDR3 DNA sequence: TGTGCCAGCAGTTACGACGGGACCCTATTCTACGAGCAGTACTTC. Protein sequence: CASSYDGTLFYEQYF.

The chain recombines TRBV6-1 with TRBJ2-5; D is unclear. V was trimmed by 6 bases and J by 5 bases, leaving 4 bases between them. The germline V gene has CDR1 MNHNS and CDR2 SASEGT. The length of the CDR3 is 10 residues. The CDR3 nucleotides are TGTGCCAGCAGCCGGGAGACCCAGTACTTC. Translated: CASSRETQYF.

The genes are TRBV29-1 and TRBJ1-4; maybe TRBD1 (6 bases). Germline-derived CDR1 and CDR2 are SQVTM and ANQGSEA. The CDR3 has 16 amino acids. Trimming removed 6 bases from V and 4 bases from J, with 21 bases in between. Here the CDR3 reads CSVSGGGEAYNEKLFF. Here the CDR3 DNA reads TGCAGCGTCTCCGGAGGGGGGGAGGCCTATAATGAAAAACTGTTTTTT.

V is TRBV6-6 and J is TRBJ1-1, with D possibly matching TRBD1 (5 bases). This CDR3 has 13 amino acids. Per the germline V gene, CDR1 is MNHNY and CDR2 is SVGAGI (reference sequence). Trimming took off 7 bases at V and 6 bases at J, with 15 bases between the two ends. CDR3 DNA sequence: TGTGCCAGCAACGGGGGGGGGTTAGCTGAAGCTTTCTTT. Translation gives CASNGGGLAEAFF.

This clone was seen just once. This chain connects TRBV19 to TRBJ2-2; 8 nucleotides align to TRBD1. The V gene's germline CDR1 is LNHDA and CDR2 SQIVND (reference sequence). The CDR3 runs to 14 residues. V trimming: 9 bases; J trimming: 5 bases; junction bases outside the gene matches: 8. In DNA, the CDR3 is TGTGCCAGCGAGCAGGGGGCGCGTACCGGGGAGCTGTTTTTT. It specifies CASEQGARTGELFF.

The chain joins TRBV6-6 to TRBJ1-2; the match to TRBD1 covers 10 bases. V dropped 6 bases and J dropped 7; count of bases not matched to a gene: 8. Germline CDR1 reads MNHNY; CDR2 reads SVGAGI (reference sequence). This CDR3 is 14 amino acids long. CDR3: CASSDRGRGSGYTF. The CDR3 coding sequence is TGTGCCAGCAGCGACAGGGGGCGCGGGAGTGGCTACACCTTC.

The V call is TRBV6-1, the J call TRBJ2-7, with unresolved D. This CDR3 spans 13 amino acids. Trimming pared 7 bases from V and 5 bases from J, leaving 15 bases between. Per germline, CDR1 MNHNS and CDR2 SASEGT. CDR3 nucleotide sequence: TGTGCCAGCATCAAAACTGGAATGAACGAGCAGTACTTC. As protein: CASIKTGMNEQYF.

The CDR3 region has the DNA TGTGCCAGCAGTTCGGGACAGGGGAGCTCCTACGAGCAGTACGTC. This codes for CASSSGQGSSYEQYV. The rearrangement links TRBV28 to TRBJ2-7; 10 nucleotides align to TRBD1. V was pared by 4 bases and J by 0 bases, with 3 bases of the junction left unmatched. This CDR3 comprises 15 residues. The germline V gene has CDR1 MDHEN and CDR2 SYDVKM.

The gene calls are TRBV7-3 and TRBJ2-1; D remains ambiguous. The germline V and J ends were trimmed by 5 bases and 6 bases, with 11 bases remaining between them. The germline gives CDR1 SGHTA, CDR2 FQGTGA. The CDR3 covers 13 residues. CDR3 DNA sequence: TGTGCCAGCAGCACCCTCCTTGGCAATGAGCAGTTCTTC. Protein product: CASSTLLGNEQFF.

A single count supports this clone. The rearrangement joins TRBV6-5 to TRBJ1-5; D call uncertain. CDR3 length equals 15 residues. The germline V gene encodes CDR1 MNHEY and CDR2 SVGAGI. V was pared by 6 bases and J by 0 bases, with 12 bases between. The DNA of the CDR3 is TGTGCCAGCAGATATAGGGCGTCTAGCAATCAGCCCCAGCATTTT. It yields the protein CASRYRASSNQPQHF.

The chain joins TRBV11-2 to TRBJ1-3, with D unresolved. This CDR3 is built from 15 residues. Deletions cut 0 bases from V and 0 bases from J, with 6 bases between. Germline V lookup: CDR1 SGHAT, CDR2 FQNNGV. CDR3 sequence: CASSLERTSGNTIYF. The CDR3 DNA sequence: TGTGCCAGCAGCTTAGAGCGGACCTCTGGAAACACCATATATTTT.

CDR3 nucleotide sequence: TGTGCCAGCAGCTTAGTAGGGGCGGGTATCTCTGGAAACACCATATATTTT. It yields the protein CASSLVGAGISGNTIYF. This rearrangement joins TRBV7-6 to TRBJ1-3, with D tentatively TRBD1 (5 bases). Per germline, CDR1 SGHVS and CDR2 FNYEAQ. The V gene lost 1 base and the J gene lost 0 bases, with 13 bases spanning the gap. CDR3 length: 17 amino acids.

J is TRBJ1-4 and V is TRBV19; unclear D gene. Germline CDR1 LNHDA, CDR2 SQIVND (reference sequence). V lost 3 bases and J 4 bases, leaving 15 bases between the germline ends. The CDR3 consists of 16 residues. The chain's CDR3 is CASSISPGRVNEKLFF. CDR3 nucleotides: TGTGCCAGTAGTATTAGCCCCGGTCGGGTTAATGAAAAACTGTTTTTT.

In nucleotides, the CDR3 is TGTGCCAGCAGTGAGGCCGTGGTCGGAGAGACCCAGTACTTC. Translating it yields CASSEAVVGETQYF. This chain links TRBV25-1 with TRBJ2-5; D is unclear. Germline lookup yields CDR1 MGHDK and CDR2 SYGVNS. The CDR3 sequence is 14 residues long. Between the trimmed V and J ends, which lost 3 bases and 4 bases, there was a span of 12 bases. Together with reference TRBV25-1 and TRBJ2-5, the CDR3 gives the full variable domain: EADIYQTPRYLVIGTGKKITLECSQTMGHDKMYWYQQDPGMELHLIHYSYGVNSTEKGDLSSESTVSRIRTEHFPLTLESARPSHTSQYLCASSEAVVGETQYFGPGTRLLVL.

This clone turned up a few times. The rearrangement links TRBV28 to TRBJ1-6, with no clear D. The ends were cut back, 5 bases at V and 10 bases at J, with 18 bases in the middle. CDR3 length equals 15 residues. Per the germline V gene, CDR1 is MDHEN and CDR2 is SYDVKM. CDR3: CASSPPDRRGSPLHF. The CDR3 bases are TGTGCCAGCAGTCCCCCGGACCGCCGGGGATCACCCCTCCACTTT.

The genes are TRBV30 and TRBJ2-3; D is uncertain. This CDR3 is built from 11 residues. Trimming shortened V by 0 bases and J by 8 bases, and 6 bases separated the two germline ends. Germline V gene sequence: CDR1 GTSNPN, CDR2 SVGIG (reference sequence). For the CDR3, the DNA is TGTGCCTGGAGTGTCTCTGGTACGCAGTATTTT. Protein product: CAWSVSGTQYF.

This clone has a single count. Written as DNA, the CDR3 is TGTGCCAGCAGCTTAGCAGGGGCGGTTGAGCAGTTCTTC. Its translation is CASSLAGAVEQFF. The rearrangement uses TRBV7-2 and TRBJ2-1, with D possibly matching TRBD1 (5 bases). Between the trimmed V and J ends, which lost 0 bases and 9 bases, there was a span of 9 bases. CDR3 length equals 13 residues. Germline loops: CDR1 SGHTA, CDR2 FQGNSA.